This TCR beta chain was captured in a study of blood T cell repertoires in COVID-19. Overall study: Samples of COVID-19 (acute and convalescent) were obtained from the United States, Italy and Spain. Sample material is recorded as cDNA or gDNA derived from T cells, B-cell-depleted T cells, or PBMCs.

The CDR3 length is 10 residues. Germline-derived CDR1 and CDR2 are SQVTM and ANQGSEA. The V segment lost 6 bases and the J segment 9 bases; nucleotides outside the gene matches: 2. Under the authors' procedure: Using reference gene primer amplification, nucleated cell counts were estimated. TCRdb's copy holds only in-frame clones and misses some; the assay was immunoSEQ multiplex PCR. The V and J calls and clone size come from that table; D and trimming were worked out from the DNA. In the table there are 270,000 or so clones, about 85% of which are singletons. The V gene is TRBV29-1, the J gene TRBJ2-1; TRBD2 matches at 7 bases. The origin of this receptor is a human donor in a cohort sampled during active COVID-19. The sample consisted of peripheral blood. The CDR3 loop reads CSVKRGEQFF. For the CDR3, the DNA is TGCAGCGTAAAGCGGGGTGAGCAGTTCTTC.